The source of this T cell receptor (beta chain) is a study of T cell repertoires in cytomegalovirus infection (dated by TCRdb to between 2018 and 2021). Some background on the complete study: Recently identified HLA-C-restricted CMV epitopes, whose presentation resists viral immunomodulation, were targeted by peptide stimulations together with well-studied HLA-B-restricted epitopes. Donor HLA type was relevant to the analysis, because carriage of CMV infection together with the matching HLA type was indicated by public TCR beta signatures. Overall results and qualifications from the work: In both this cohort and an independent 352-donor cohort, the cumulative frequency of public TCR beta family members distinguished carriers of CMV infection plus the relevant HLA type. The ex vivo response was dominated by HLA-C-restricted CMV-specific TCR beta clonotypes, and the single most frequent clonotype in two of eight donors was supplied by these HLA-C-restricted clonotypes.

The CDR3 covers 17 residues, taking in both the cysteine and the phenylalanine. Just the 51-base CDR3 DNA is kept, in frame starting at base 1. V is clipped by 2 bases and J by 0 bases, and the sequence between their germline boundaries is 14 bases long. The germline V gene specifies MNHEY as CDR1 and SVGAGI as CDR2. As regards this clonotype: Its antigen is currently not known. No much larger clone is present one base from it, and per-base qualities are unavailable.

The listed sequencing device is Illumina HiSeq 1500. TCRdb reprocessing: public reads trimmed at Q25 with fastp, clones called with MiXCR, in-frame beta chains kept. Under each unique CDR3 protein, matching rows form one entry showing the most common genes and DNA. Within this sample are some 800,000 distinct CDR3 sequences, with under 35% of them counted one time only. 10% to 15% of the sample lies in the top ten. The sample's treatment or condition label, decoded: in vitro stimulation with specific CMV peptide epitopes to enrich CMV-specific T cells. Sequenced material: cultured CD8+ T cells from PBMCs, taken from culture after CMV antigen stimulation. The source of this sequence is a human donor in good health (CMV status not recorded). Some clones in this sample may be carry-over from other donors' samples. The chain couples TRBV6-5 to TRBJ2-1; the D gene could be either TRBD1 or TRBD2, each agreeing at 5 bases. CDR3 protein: CASSYTSGTPSYNEQFF. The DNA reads TGTGCCAGCAGTTACACCTCAGGGACCCCCTCCTACAATGAGCAGTTCTTC.